This T cell receptor (beta chain) was recorded in a study of response to subunit inactivated influenza vaccine. Points from the study as a whole: Authors suggested each seasonal flu vaccination may recruit only limited numbers of new T cells.

As regards this clonotype: Its antigen is unknown.

TCRdb fed the RT-PCR reads into MiXCR, producing one record per CDR3 protein. This table has 300,000 to 350,000 distinct CDR3 sequences, 20% to 25% appearing once. V was cut by 2 bases and J by 5 bases, with 22 bases left in between. This CDR3 comprises 17 residues. Specimen: PBMCs from blood, collected roughly 20 months after vaccination. The receptor was derived from a man in his fifties or sixties who received an inactivated influenza vaccine. The genes are TRBV23-1 and TRBJ2-7; tentatively, D is TRBD2 (6 bases). TRBV23-1 is reported as an ORF; its role is uncertain. The CDR3 DNA reads TGCGCCAGCAGTCAAAAAACAGGAGGGGCGGGTATGAACGAGCAGTACTTC. This gives the protein CASSQKTGGAGMNEQYF.